These T cell receptor beta chains were read from a single sample in a study of shared clonotypes between healthy human individuals. Assay: immunoSEQ multiplex PCR; the TCRdb copy retains only in-frame clones and omits some. Of about 510,000 clones listed, about three quarters are singletons. The sample comprised PBMCs. These TCRs come from a woman aged 40 to 49 in good health. Some clones in this sample may be carry-over from other donors' samples. The CDR3 runs from the conserved cysteine through the conserved F or W. Each record gives: V gene, J gene, CDR3 protein.

TRBV11-3	TRBJ2-1	CASSPPRWGIDEQFF
TRBV6-1	TRBJ2-7	CASSADRTSYEQYF
TRBV19	TRBJ2-1	CASSPWTSGDNEQFF
TRBV30	TRBJ1-1	CAWSVLPDQNTEAFF
TRBV27	TRBJ2-7	CASSLGRDEYEQYF
TRBV7-9	TRBJ2-7	CASSPPAPWDEQYF
TRBV10-3	TRBJ1-4	CAISPGGGGEKLFF
TRBV29-1	TRBJ2-6	CSVERDTDSGANVLTF
TRBV7-2	TRBJ2-1	CASSRDLLSYNEQFF
TRBV29-1	TRBJ2-3	CSVEGAGPTQYF
TRBV21-1	TRBJ2-3	CASSKERGPPTIKPTDTQYF
TRBV10-3	TRBJ2-7	CAISESPGGGYEQYF
TRBV5-1	TRBJ2-1	CATQPGGGSYNEQFF
TRBV29-1	TRBJ1-4	CSVVGGGEEKLFF
TRBV29-1	TRBJ2-2	CSVVFGTNTGELFF
TRBV12-5	TRBJ2-5	CASGRDREETQYF
TRBV5-1	TRBJ1-1	CASSLGQKTEAFF
TRBV7-2	TRBJ2-1	CASSLTPGEQFF
TRBV19	TRBJ1-3	CASSVTGNTIYF
TRBV30	TRBJ1-4	CAWTPGSNEKLFF
TRBV5-1	TRBJ2-1	CASSAEAGTSWREQFF
TRBV6-6	TRBJ2-7	CASSFNVAGVEQYF
TRBV18	TRBJ1-5	CASSREQALANQPQHF
TRBV19	TRBJ1-5	CASSIGAGGENQPQHF
TRBV7-2	TRBJ1-2	CASTRDRGNYGYTF
TRBV7-2	TRBJ2-1	CASSSLAGTYNEQFF
TRBV29-1	TRBJ2-7	CSVSITTYEQYF
TRBV30	TRBJ2-3	CALTGEGGTDTQYF
TRBV5-4	TRBJ1-2	CASSLDPGWYGYTF
TRBV19	TRBJ1-4	CASSDQGRGNEKLFF
TRBV29-1	TRBJ2-4	CSGQGAAKNIQYF
TRBV19	TRBJ1-3	CASSYPVRGLSSGNTIYF
TRBV10-1	TRBJ2-1	CASSSSSSYNEQFF
TRBV27	TRBJ2-7	CASRGRSSYEQYF
TRBV14	TRBJ2-1	CASSQRRDSLSNEQFF
TRBV13	TRBJ2-7	CASSLGLQYEQYF
TRBV7-9	TRBJ2-7	CASSLALAGHEQYF
TRBV21-1	TRBJ1-5	CASSKKGQGKAGNQPQHF
TRBV5-1	TRBJ1-4	CASSNVGAGSNEKLFF
TRBV29-1	.	CSATGQGGHEQYF
TRBV29-1	TRBJ2-7	CSVGQGRFYEQYF
TRBV27	TRBJ2-1	CASRGTDSYNEQFF
TRBV18	TRBJ1-1	CASSPQGANTEAFF
TRBV20-1	TRBJ2-1	CSARRDNEQFF
TRBV2	TRBJ1-5	CASSLSDQPQHF
TRBV2	TRBJ2-1	CASSVGIAGTFYNEQFF
TRBV6-1	TRBJ2-7	CASSEERNSYEQYF
TRBV28	TRBJ2-4	CASSLLTSGSNIQYF
TRBV7-9	TRBJ2-3	CASSLFPPDTQYF
TRBV5-1	TRBJ1-1	CASSSGTGVLNTEAFF
TRBV20-1	TRBJ1-4	CSGIELEKLFF
TRBV7-9	TRBJ2-1	CASSFRGLAGETSNEQFF
TRBV5-1	TRBJ2-1	CASSWWTSGRGEQFF
TRBV7-2	TRBJ2-3	CASSLRGTGIVDTQYF
TRBV7-9	TRBJ2-5	CASSSRLAYQETQYF
TRBV11-3	TRBJ2-5	CASSPDGDREETQYF
TRBV9	TRBJ1-5	CASSYSGDQPQHF
TRBV28	TRBJ1-2	CASSLDRTAYGYTF
TRBV28	TRBJ2-7	CASSLANAQYF
TRBV29-1	TRBJ1-2	CSVEGRDYGYTF